The entry that follows covers one T cell receptor (beta chain) sequence. The sample comes from a study of blood T cell repertoires in COVID-19. Study-wide context: Sites in the United States, Italy and Spain provided acute and convalescent COVID-19 samples.

In the authors' methods: Amplification of reference gene primers was used by the study to estimate nucleated cell counts. Clones were sequenced by immunoSEQ multiplex PCR, and TCRdb holds only the in-frame ones, with some missing. The DNA was the basis for D and trimming; V, J and clone size are from that table. The top ten hold approximately 5.9% of the sample, which has around 200,000 clones, more than 75% seen once. In germline, CDR1 is MDHEN, CDR2 SYDVKM. This CDR3 is 14 amino acids long. J lost 5 bases, V lost 6 bases, and 6 bases had no gene match. The clonotype comes from a man at least 80 years old with acute or convalescent COVID-19. The chain recombines TRBV28 with TRBJ1-5; 8 bases are a match to TRBD1. The material sequenced was peripheral blood. The CDR3 protein is CASRDRVIYQPQHF. The CDR3 region has the DNA TGTGCCAGCAGGGACAGGGTGATCTATCAGCCCCAGCATTTT. Full variable domain (remainder filled in from reference TRBV28 and TRBJ1-5): DVKVTQSSRYLVKRTGEKVFLECVQDMDHENMFWYRQDPGLGLRLIYFSYDVKMKEKGDIPEGYSVSREKKERFSLILESASTNQTSMYLCASRDRVIYQPQHFGDGTRLSIL.